These 22 T cell receptor beta chains were sequenced from one sample in a study of T cell changes during pregnancy in multiple sclerosis. Using immunoSEQ multiplex PCR, the repertoire was profiled, and TCRdb retains in-frame clones only, with some absent. The table shows about 51,000 clones, with around 92% occurring only once. Specimen: CD4+ T cells from peripheral blood mononuclear cells, collected in the third trimester of pregnancy. These TCRs come from a female donor with multiple sclerosis, enrolled in a pregnancy study.

This rearrangement joins TRBV28 to TRBJ2-5, with TRBD2 matching 11 bases. CDR1 and CDR2 (germline): MDHEN, SYDVKM. CDR3 size: 17 residues. V trimming: 5 bases; J trimming: 2 bases; junction bases outside the gene matches: 10. CDR3 DNA sequence: TGTGCCAGCAGTGGGACTAGCGGACGCAGAAATCAAGAGACCCAGTACTTC. Translating it yields CASSGTSGRRNQETQYF.

The sample holds one count of this clone. The genes are TRBV4-1 and TRBJ2-1; 13 nucleotides agree with TRBD2. Germline CDR1 reads MGHRA; CDR2 reads YSYEKL. The V gene end was trimmed by 3 bases and the J gene end by 0 bases; junction bases not matched to a gene: 8. The CDR3 covers 19 residues. The CDR3 protein is CASSHLGLAGVTSYNEQFF. In nucleotides, the CDR3 is TGCGCCAGCAGCCACCTTGGACTAGCGGGAGTCACCTCCTACAATGAGCAGTTCTTC.

The chain uses TRBV6-6 and TRBJ1-3; D is uncertain. The V gene's germline CDR1 is MNHNY and CDR2 SVGAGI (reference sequence). This CDR3 has 16 amino acids. Trimming stripped 6 bases from V and 2 bases from J, with 17 bases between. The CDR3 is CASSQGAGRTGNTIYF. Written as DNA, the CDR3 is TGTGCCAGCAGCCAAGGCGCCGGGAGGACTGGAAACACCATATATTTT.

This clone appeared a few times. The genes are TRBV6-1 and TRBJ1-5; 8 positions agree with TRBD1. The CDR3 covers 13 residues. V was pared by 8 bases and J by 5 bases, with 5 bases of the junction left unmatched. The germline gives CDR1 MNHNS, CDR2 SASEGT. In DNA, the CDR3 is TGTGCCAGCTTGGACAGGGATTATCAGCCCCAGCATTTT. Translation: CASLDRDYQPQHF.

This clone has a single count. This chain uses TRBV7-2 with TRBJ2-7, with D unresolved. Germline lookup yields CDR1 SGHTA and CDR2 FQGNSA. Between the trimmed V and J ends, which lost 4 bases and 4 bases, there was a span of 5 bases. CDR3 length: 11 amino acids. CDR3 amino acids: CASSSRYEQYF. The CDR3 bases are TGTGCCAGCAGCTCCCGGTACGAGCAGTACTTC.

This clone was counted only a few times. Written as DNA, the CDR3 is TGTGCCTGGGGCCACTTATTCAGGGTAACTGAAGCTTTCTTT. Encoded protein: CAWGHLFRVTEAFF. The chain combines TRBV30 with TRBJ1-1; tentative D call: TRBD1 (5 bases). Germline V CDR1 and CDR2: GTSNPN, SVGIG (reference sequence). The germline V and J ends were trimmed by 5 bases and 5 bases, with 18 bases remaining between them. This CDR3 region has 14 residues.

V gene TRBV7-9 combines with J gene TRBJ1-3; no reliable D call. Trimming removed 8 bases at V and 2 bases at J, with 7 bases between. The CDR3 runs 12 residues. CDR1 SEHNR and CDR2 FQNEAQ come from the germline V gene (reference sequence). The CDR3 reads CASAPAGNTIYF. CDR3 nucleotides: TGTGCCAGCGCCCCGGCTGGAAACACCATATATTTT. The full variable domain, rest sourced from reference TRBV7-9 and TRBJ1-3, is DTGVSQNPRHKITKRGQNVTFRCDPISEHNRLYWYRQTLGQGPEFLTYFQNEAQLEKSRLLSDRFSAERPKGSFSTLEIQRTEQGDSAMYLCASAPAGNTIYFGEGSWLTVV.

The chain couples TRBV2 to TRBJ1-2, with 10 positions matching TRBD1. J was trimmed by 7 bases and V by 5 bases; bases with no gene match: 7. Germline CDR1 SNHLY, CDR2 FYNNEI. The CDR3 extends over 14 amino acids. CDR3 DNA: TGTGCCAGCAGTCCCCGACAGGGGGCTCGTGGCTACACCTTC. Translating it yields CASSPRQGARGYTF.

This clone was recorded only once. This sequence joins TRBV5-5 and TRBJ2-7; D is possibly TRBD2 (6 bases). This CDR3 is 13 amino acids long. Germline lookup yields CDR1 SGHKS and CDR2 YYEKEE (reference sequence). V lost 6 bases and J 5 bases, leaving 15 bases between the germline ends. CDR3: CASNTLAADEQYF. Here the CDR3 DNA reads TGTGCCAGCAACACCTTAGCGGCCGACGAGCAGTACTTC. Filled out from reference TRBV5-5 and TRBJ2-7, the complete variable domain reads DAGVTQSPTHLIKTRGQQVTLRCSPISGHKSVSWYQQVLGQGPQFIFQYYEKEERGRGNFPDRFSARQFPNYSSELNVNALLLGDSALYLCASNTLAADEQYFGPGTRLTVT.

The chain uses TRBV9 and TRBJ1-3, with a possible D match to TRBD1 (6 bases). V lost 0 bases and J 0 bases, leaving 13 bases between the germline ends. Germline assignment: CDR1 SGDLS and CDR2 YYNGEE. The CDR3 runs to 17 residues. As DNA, the CDR3 is TGTGCCAGCAGCGTAGTAGGGGGATCAATCTCTGGAAACACCATATATTTT. It encodes CASSVVGGSISGNTIYF.

This chain joins TRBV19 and TRBJ2-7; 8 bases map to TRBD2. The CDR3 has 15 amino acids. J lost 6 bases, V lost 3 bases, and 10 bases had no gene match. The V gene's germline CDR1 is LNHDA and CDR2 SQIVND (reference sequence). The CDR3 DNA follows: TGTGCCAGTAGTATGGGGCGAGCGGGAGTGGGCGAGCAGTACTTC. Its protein is CASSMGRAGVGEQYF.

This chain connects TRBV29-1 to TRBJ1-2, with D perhaps TRBD1 (5 bases). CDR1 is SQVTM, CDR2 ANQGSEA, per germline. Trimming left V 4 bases short and J 3 bases short, with 12 bases between. This CDR3 spans 13 amino acids. In DNA, the CDR3 is TGCAGCGTTGGCGAGGACAATCACTATGGCTACACCTTC. Its protein is CSVGEDNHYGYTF.

This chain links TRBV14 with TRBJ2-5; 11 bases map to TRBD1. Looked up from germline, CDR1 is SGHDN and CDR2 is FVKESK. Trimming cost V 3 bases and J 1 base; bases outside gene matches: 7. The length of the CDR3 is 17 residues. The CDR3: CASSQVAGTGGQETQYF. DNA of the CDR3: TGTGCCAGCAGCCAGGTTGCCGGGACAGGGGGCCAAGAGACCCAGTACTTC.

The rearrangement uses TRBV19 and TRBJ2-7, with TRBD2 as a possible D gene (5 bases). The CDR3 runs to 16 residues. Germline V gives CDR1 LNHDA, CDR2 SQIVND (reference sequence). Trimming shortened V by 5 bases and J by 5 bases, and 22 bases separated the two germline ends. CDR3 sequence reads: CASSPTPNLLGDEQYF. CDR3 coding DNA: TGTGCCAGTAGTCCAACTCCCAATCTCCTCGGGGACGAGCAGTACTTC.

The chain couples TRBV30 to TRBJ1-4; a weak D match, TRBD1 (5 bases). This CDR3 has 13 residues. CDR1 GTSNPN and CDR2 SVGIG come from the germline V gene (reference sequence). Trimming pared 1 base from V and 7 bases from J, leaving 10 bases between. CDR3 sequence: CAWSAPGLEKLFF. In nucleotides, the CDR3 is TGTGCCTGGAGTGCCCCGGGACTTGAAAAACTGTTTTTT.

This chain links TRBV30 with TRBJ1-5, with 8 bases matching TRBD1. Trimming cost V 3 bases and J 7 bases; bases outside gene matches: 5. Germline V lookup: CDR1 GTSNPN, CDR2 SVGIG (reference sequence). This CDR3 has 13 residues. CDR3 DNA: TGTGCCTGGAGCAGACAGGGGCAACAGCCCCAGCATTTT. It encodes CAWSRQGQQPQHF. Full variable domain (missing parts from reference TRBV30 and TRBJ1-5): SQTIHQWPATLVQPVGSPLSLECTVEGTSNPNLYWYRQAAGRGLQLLFYSVGIGQISSEVPQNLSASRPQDRQFILSSKKLLLSDSGFYLCAWSRQGQQPQHFGDGTRLSIL.

This sequence joins TRBV5-1 and TRBJ2-3, with a possible D match to TRBD2 (5 bases). CDR3 length: 15 residues. The V gene's germline CDR1 is SGHRS and CDR2 YFSETQ. The V and J ends lost 9 bases and 0 bases respectively, with 17 bases between them. CDR3 residues: CATRRYFTSTDTQYF. The CDR3 bases are TGCGCCACCCGGAGGTATTTTACTAGCACAGATACGCAGTATTTT.

V is TRBV6-5 and J is TRBJ2-2; no definite D call. Looked up from germline, CDR1 is MNHEY and CDR2 is SVGAGI. Between the trimmed V and J ends, which lost 0 bases and 0 bases, there was a span of 8 bases. The CDR3 loop spans 16 amino acids. The CDR3 region has the DNA TGTGCCAGCAGTTACTCAGGCGGTGCGAACACCGGGGAGCTGTTTTTT. Translation: CASSYSGGANTGELFF.

This clone was detected only once. V gene TRBV19 combines with J gene TRBJ2-3; 8 bases line up with TRBD2. Germline V gene lookup returns CDR1 LNHDA and CDR2 SQIVND (reference sequence). V lost 0 bases to trimming and J lost 2 bases; unmatched junction nucleotides: 4. There are 16 residues in the CDR3. The CDR3 nucleotides are TGTGCCAGTAGTATAGAGAGCGGGAGCTTCACAGATACGCAGTATTTT. This translates into CASSIESGSFTDTQYF.

The J gene is TRBJ2-1, the V gene TRBV28; 9 bases align to TRBD2. The V gene's germline CDR1 is MDHEN and CDR2 SYDVKM. The junction had 19 bases not matched to a gene; V was cut back by 9 bases and J by 4 bases. The CDR3 length is 18 residues. The CDR3 nucleotides are TGTGCCAGTGAAGGCGTCGCCCGGGGACTAGCAAGGTACAATGAGCAGTTCTTC. Amino acids: CASEGVARGLARYNEQFF.

CDR3 in amino acids: CASSTRQGFFDGYTF. CDR3 in DNA: TGTGCCAGTAGTACTAGACAGGGGTTCTTTGATGGCTACACCTTC. The rearrangement uses TRBV19 and TRBJ1-2, with 8 bases lining up with TRBD1. Per the germline V gene, CDR1 is LNHDA and CDR2 is SQIVND (reference sequence). Trimming at V came to 4 bases and at J to 6 bases, leaving 10 bases not matched to a gene. CDR3 length: 15 residues.

The chain is built from TRBV18 and TRBJ1-4; the match to TRBD1 covers 8 bases. CDR1 KGHSH and CDR2 LQKENI come from the germline V gene. The CDR3 runs to 15 residues. With 5 bases clipped from V and 2 bases from J, the junction kept 4 bases outside the gene matches. CDR3 in amino acids: CASSYRDRTNEKLFF. The CDR3 DNA reads TGTGCCAGCTCATACAGGGACAGGACTAATGAAAAACTGTTTTTT.